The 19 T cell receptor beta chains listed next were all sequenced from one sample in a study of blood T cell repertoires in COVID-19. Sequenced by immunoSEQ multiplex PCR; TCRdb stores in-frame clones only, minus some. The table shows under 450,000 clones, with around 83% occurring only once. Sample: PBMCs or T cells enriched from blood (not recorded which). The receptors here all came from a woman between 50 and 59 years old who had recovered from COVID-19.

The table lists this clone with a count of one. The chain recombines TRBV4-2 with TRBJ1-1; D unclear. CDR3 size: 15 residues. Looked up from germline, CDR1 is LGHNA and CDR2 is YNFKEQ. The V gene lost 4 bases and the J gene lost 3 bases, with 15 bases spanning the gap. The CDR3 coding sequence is TGTGCCAGCAGCCGATCGGACTCAGGTTACACTGAAGCTTTCTTT. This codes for CASSRSDSGYTEAFF.

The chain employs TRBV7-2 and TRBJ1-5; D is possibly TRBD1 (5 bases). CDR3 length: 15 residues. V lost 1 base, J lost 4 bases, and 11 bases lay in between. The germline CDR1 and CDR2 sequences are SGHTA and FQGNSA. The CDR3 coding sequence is TGTGCCAGCAGCTTAGGCGGGACGTCAAATCAGCCCCAGCATTTT. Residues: CASSLGGTSNQPQHF. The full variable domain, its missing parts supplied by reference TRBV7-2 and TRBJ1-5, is GAGVSQSPSNKVTEKGKDVELRCDPISGHTALYWYRQSLGQGLEFLIYFQGNSAPDKSGLPSDRFSAERTGGSVSTLTIQRTQQEDSAVYLCASSLGGTSNQPQHFGDGTRLSIL.

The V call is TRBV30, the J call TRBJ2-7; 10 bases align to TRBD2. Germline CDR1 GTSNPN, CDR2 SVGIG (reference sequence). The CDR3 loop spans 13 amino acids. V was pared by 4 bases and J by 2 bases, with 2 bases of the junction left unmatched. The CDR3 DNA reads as TGTGCCTGGACTAGCGGGGGTACCTACGAGCAGTACTTC. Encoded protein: CAWTSGGTYEQYF.

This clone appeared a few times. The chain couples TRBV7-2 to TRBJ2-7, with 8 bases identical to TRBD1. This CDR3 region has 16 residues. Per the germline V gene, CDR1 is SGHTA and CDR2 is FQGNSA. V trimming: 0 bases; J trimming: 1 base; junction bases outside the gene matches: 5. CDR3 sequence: CASSLAGWTGSYEQYF. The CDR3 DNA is TGTGCCAGCAGCTTAGCCGGATGGACAGGGTCCTACGAGCAGTACTTC. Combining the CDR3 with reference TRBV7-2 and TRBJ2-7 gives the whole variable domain GAGVSQSPSNKVTEKGKDVELRCDPISGHTALYWYRQSLGQGLEFLIYFQGNSAPDKSGLPSDRFSAERTGGSVSTLTIQRTQQEDSAVYLCASSLAGWTGSYEQYFGPGTRLTVT.

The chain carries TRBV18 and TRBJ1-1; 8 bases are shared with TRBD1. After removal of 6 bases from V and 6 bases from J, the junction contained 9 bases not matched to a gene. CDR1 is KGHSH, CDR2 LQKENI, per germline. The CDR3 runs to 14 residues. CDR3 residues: CASSPDRGRAEAFF. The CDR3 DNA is TGTGCCAGCTCGCCTGACAGGGGTCGGGCTGAAGCTTTCTTT.

CDR3 sequence: CASSLGLVTGPSFREAFF. The CDR3 nucleotides are TGTGCCAGCAGCTTAGGCCTTGTAACAGGGCCCTCGTTTCGTGAAGCTTTCTTT. The chain uses TRBV7-2 and TRBJ1-1, with a tentative D call TRBD1 (6 bases). The CDR3 is 18 amino acids. Germline V gene data show CDR1 as SGHTA and CDR2 as FQGNSA. V lost 1 base to trimming and J lost 7 bases, with 25 bases between them.

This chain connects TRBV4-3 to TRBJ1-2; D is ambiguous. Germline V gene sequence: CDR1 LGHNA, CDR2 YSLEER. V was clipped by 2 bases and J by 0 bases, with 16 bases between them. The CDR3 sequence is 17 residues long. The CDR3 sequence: CASSQQRPGAANYGYTF. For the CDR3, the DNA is TGCGCCAGCAGCCAACAGCGGCCAGGTGCAGCTAACTATGGCTACACCTTC.

The CDR3 loop reads CASNFAASTDTQYF. The CDR3 bases are TGTGCCAGCAATTTCGCGGCTAGCACAGATACGCAGTATTTT. The chain has TRBV9 and TRBJ2-3; D call uncertain. The germline V and J ends were trimmed by 6 bases and 0 bases, with 11 bases remaining between them. The CDR3 runs to 14 residues. Germline CDR1 is SGDLS and CDR2 is YYNGEE.

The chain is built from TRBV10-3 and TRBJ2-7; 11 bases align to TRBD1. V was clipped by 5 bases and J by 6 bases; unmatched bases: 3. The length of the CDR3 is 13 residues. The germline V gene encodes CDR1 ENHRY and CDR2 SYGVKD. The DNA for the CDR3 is TGTGCCATCAGTCGGACAGGGGGCGGCGAGCAGTACTTC. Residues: CAISRTGGGEQYF.

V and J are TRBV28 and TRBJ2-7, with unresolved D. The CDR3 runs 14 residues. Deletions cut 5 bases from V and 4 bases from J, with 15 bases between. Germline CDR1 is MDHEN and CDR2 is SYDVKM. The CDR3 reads CASSVTGWPYEQYF. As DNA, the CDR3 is TGTGCCAGCAGTGTCACCGGGTGGCCTTACGAGCAGTACTTC.

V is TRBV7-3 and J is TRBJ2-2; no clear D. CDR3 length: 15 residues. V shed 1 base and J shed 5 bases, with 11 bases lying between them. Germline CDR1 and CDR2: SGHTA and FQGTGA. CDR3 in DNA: TGTGCCAGCAGCTTAATGGGCCAAGGAACCGGGGAGCTGTTTTTT. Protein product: CASSLMGQGTGELFF.

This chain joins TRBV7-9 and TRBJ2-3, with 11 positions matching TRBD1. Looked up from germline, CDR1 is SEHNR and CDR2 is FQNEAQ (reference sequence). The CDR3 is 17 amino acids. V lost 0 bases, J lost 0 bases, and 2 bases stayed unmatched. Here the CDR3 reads CASSLAGTGGSTDTQYF. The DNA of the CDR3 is TGTGCCAGCAGCTTAGCGGGGACAGGGGGGAGCACAGATACGCAGTATTTT.

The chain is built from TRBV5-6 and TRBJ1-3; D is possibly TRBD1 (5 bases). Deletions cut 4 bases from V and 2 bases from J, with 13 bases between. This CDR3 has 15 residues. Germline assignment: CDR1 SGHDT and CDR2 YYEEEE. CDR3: CASSPAGTPGNTIYF. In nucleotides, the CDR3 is TGTGCCAGCAGCCCCGCCGGGACTCCTGGAAACACCATATATTTT.

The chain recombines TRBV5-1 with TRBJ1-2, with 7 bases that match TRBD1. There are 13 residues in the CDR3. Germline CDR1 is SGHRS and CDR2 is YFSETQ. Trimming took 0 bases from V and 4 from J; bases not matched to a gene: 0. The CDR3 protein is CASSLEGAYGYTF. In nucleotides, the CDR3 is TGCGCCAGCAGCTTGGAGGGGGCCTATGGCTACACCTTC.

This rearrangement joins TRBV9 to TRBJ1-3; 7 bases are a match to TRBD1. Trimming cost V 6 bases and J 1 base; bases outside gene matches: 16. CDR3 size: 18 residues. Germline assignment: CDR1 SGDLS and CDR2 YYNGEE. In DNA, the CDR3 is TGTGCCAGCACCAGGGGGGCCCGACAGGGAATATCTGGAAACACCATATATTTT. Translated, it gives CASTRGARQGISGNTIYF.

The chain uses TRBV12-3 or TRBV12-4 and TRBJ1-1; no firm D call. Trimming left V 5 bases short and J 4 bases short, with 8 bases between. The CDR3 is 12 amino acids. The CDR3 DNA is TGTGCCAGCAGTCCGGGGTCCACTGAAGCTTTCTTT. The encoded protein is CASSPGSTEAFF.

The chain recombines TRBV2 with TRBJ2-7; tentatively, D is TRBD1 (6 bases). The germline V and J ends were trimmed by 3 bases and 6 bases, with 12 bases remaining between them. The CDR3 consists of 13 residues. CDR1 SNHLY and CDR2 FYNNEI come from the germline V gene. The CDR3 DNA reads TGTGCCAGCAGTGATGGGGCACAGGGCGAGCAGTACTTC. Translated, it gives CASSDGAQGEQYF.

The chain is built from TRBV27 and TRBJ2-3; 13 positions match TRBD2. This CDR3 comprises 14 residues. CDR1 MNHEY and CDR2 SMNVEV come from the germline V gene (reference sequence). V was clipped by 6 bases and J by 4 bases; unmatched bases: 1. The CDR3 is CASRLAGGADTQYF. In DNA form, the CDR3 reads TGTGCCAGCAGACTAGCGGGAGGGGCAGATACGCAGTATTTT.

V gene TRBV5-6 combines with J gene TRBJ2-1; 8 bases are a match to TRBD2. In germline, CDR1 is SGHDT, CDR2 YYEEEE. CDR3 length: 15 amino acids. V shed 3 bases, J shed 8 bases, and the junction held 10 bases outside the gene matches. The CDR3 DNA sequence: TGTGCCAGCAGCTCAATACCGGGACTAGGGGATGAGCAGTTCTTC. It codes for CASSSIPGLGDEQFF.